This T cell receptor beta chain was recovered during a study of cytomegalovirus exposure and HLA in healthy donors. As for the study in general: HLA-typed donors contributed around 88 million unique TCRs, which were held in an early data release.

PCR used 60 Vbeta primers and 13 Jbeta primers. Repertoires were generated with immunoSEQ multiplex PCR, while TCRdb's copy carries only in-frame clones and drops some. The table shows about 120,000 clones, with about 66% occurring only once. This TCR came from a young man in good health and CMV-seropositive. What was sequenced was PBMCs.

The CDR3 bases are TGTGCCAGCAGTTACGCAGGGGCCGTCACTGAAGCTTTCTTT. As protein: CASSYAGAVTEAFF. The chain couples TRBV6-5 to TRBJ1-1, with a weak D call TRBD1 (6 bases). CDR3 length: 14 residues. V lost 2 bases and J lost 4, with 11 bases in between. Germline loops: CDR1 MNHEY, CDR2 SVGAGI.